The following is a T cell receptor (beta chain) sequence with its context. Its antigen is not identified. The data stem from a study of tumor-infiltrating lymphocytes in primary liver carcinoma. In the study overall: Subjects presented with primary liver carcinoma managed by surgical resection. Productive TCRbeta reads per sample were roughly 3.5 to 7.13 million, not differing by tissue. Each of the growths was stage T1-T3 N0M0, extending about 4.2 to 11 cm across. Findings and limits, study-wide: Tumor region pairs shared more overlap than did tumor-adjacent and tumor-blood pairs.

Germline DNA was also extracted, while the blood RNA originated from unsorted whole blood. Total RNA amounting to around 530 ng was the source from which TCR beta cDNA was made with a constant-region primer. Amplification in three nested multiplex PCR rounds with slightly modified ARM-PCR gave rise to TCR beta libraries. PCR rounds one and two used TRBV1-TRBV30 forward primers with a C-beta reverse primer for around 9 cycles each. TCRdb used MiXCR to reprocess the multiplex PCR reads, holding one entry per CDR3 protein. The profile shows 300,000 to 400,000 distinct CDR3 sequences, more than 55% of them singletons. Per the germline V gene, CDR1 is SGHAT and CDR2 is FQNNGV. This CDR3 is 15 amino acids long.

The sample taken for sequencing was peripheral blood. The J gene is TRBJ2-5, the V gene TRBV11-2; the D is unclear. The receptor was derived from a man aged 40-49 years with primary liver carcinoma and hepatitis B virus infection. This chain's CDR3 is CVSSPVGLVPETQYF. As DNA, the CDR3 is TGTGTCAGTAGCCCCGTCGGGTTAGTCCCAGAGACCCAGTACTTC.